This passage covers 24 T cell receptor beta chains from one sample sequenced in a study of T-cell memory formation after mild COVID-19. From the 5' RACE reads, TCRdb called clonotypes with MiXCR, one entry per CDR3 protein. The data contain roughly 200,000 distinct CDR3 sequences, around 8.8% of them singletons. Sequenced input: PBMCs or a T cell subset sorted from them (not recorded which). These receptors came from a man aged 18 to 35 who had mild COVID-19 (a few samples of this study predate the infection). Cell type and time point are not known.

This clonotype was detected only once. Written as DNA, the CDR3 is TGTGCCAGCAGCGTCCAGGGGGCAGGAGGTGGGGCCAACGTCCTGACTTTC. Translated: CASSVQGAGGGANVLTF. The gene calls are TRBV7-3 and TRBJ2-6; TRBD1 matches 8 bases. Trimming removed 5 bases from V and 3 bases from J; junction bases left unmatched: 9. The germline V gene has CDR1 SGHTA and CDR2 FQGTGA. The CDR3 runs to 17 residues.

This clonotype was seen only a few times. The J gene is TRBJ2-1, the V gene TRBV29-1; D might be TRBD1 (7 bases). CDR3 size: 16 residues. V was shortened by 4 bases and J by 4 bases, with 20 bases between the two germline ends. From germline, CDR1 is SQVTM and CDR2 ANQGSEA. CDR3: CSVGQPAGQIYNEQFF. The CDR3 coding sequence is TGCAGCGTTGGTCAGCCCGCGGGACAGATTTACAATGAGCAGTTCTTC.

The sample holds a few counts of this clonotype. The chain combines TRBV12-3 or TRBV12-4 with TRBJ1-3; 7 nucleotides line up with TRBD1. V gave up 3 bases and J gave up 2 bases; unmatched junction bases: 4. CDR3 length: 15 amino acids. The CDR3 nucleotides read TGTGCCAGCAGTTTGCTACAGGGGACTGGAAACACCATATATTTT. This encodes CASSLLQGTGNTIYF.

The V gene is TRBV28, the J gene TRBJ1-1; D gene ambiguous. The germline V and J ends were trimmed by 3 bases and 11 bases, with 13 bases remaining between them. This CDR3 is built from 12 residues. Germline assignment: CDR1 MDHEN and CDR2 SYDVKM. The CDR3 sequence: CASSFAFSDAFF. For the CDR3, the DNA is TGTGCCAGCAGTTTCGCTTTCTCCGATGCTTTCTTT.

This clonotype was seen at least ten times. V and J are TRBV24-1 and TRBJ2-1; unclear D gene. In germline, CDR1 is KGHDR, CDR2 SFDVKD. The V gene lost 1 base and the J gene lost 4 bases, with 7 bases spanning the gap. This CDR3 has 14 amino acids. This chain's CDR3 is CATSDLQRYNEQFF. The CDR3 nucleotides are TGTGCCACCAGTGATTTACAACGTTACAATGAGCAGTTCTTC.

The V gene is TRBV20-1, the J gene TRBJ1-5; TRBD1 might be the D (5 bases). CDR1 and CDR2 (germline): DFQATT, SNEGSKA (reference sequence). This CDR3 spans 14 amino acids. Trimming removed 1 base from V and 3 bases from J, with 10 bases in between. CDR3 sequence: CSARVDSDNQPQHF. CDR3 in DNA: TGCAGTGCTAGAGTCGACAGCGACAATCAGCCCCAGCATTTT.

This clonotype was counted only a few times. V usage is TRBV4-2 and J usage is TRBJ2-1, with 9 bases that match TRBD1. V gave up 0 bases and J gave up 9 bases; unmatched junction bases: 3. Germline lookup yields CDR1 LGHNA and CDR2 YNFKEQ. The CDR3 has 14 residues. In DNA, the CDR3 is TGTGCCAGCAGCCAAGACACAGGGGGCGTTGAGCAGTTCTTC. It codes for CASSQDTGGVEQFF.

This clonotype has just a few counts. A much larger clone lies a single base off, so this may be a read error. The genes are TRBV12-3 or TRBV12-4 and TRBJ1-1; TRBD1 matches at 7 bases. This CDR3 is 13 amino acids long. J was trimmed by 10 bases and V by 7 bases; bases with no gene match: 12. The CDR3 sequence is CASMGTTGVIAFF. The CDR3 DNA reads as TGTGCCAGCATGGGGACCACAGGGGTGATAGCTTTCTTT.

As for this clonotype: This may stem from a read error, because a much larger clone lies one nucleotide away. This chain uses TRBV7-9 with TRBJ1-1; 9 bases are shared with TRBD1. In germline, CDR1 is SEHNR, CDR2 FQNEAQ (reference sequence). The CDR3 totals 14 residues. CDR3 loop: CTSSAGQGNTEAFF. The CDR3 nucleotides are TGTACCAGCAGCGCGGGACAGGGGAACACTGAAGCTTTCTTT.

This chain connects TRBV2 to TRBJ1-2; D remains ambiguous. V shed 7 bases and J shed 4 bases, with 16 bases lying between them. The CDR3 has 14 amino acids. The germline V gene encodes CDR1 SNHLY and CDR2 FYNNEI. The CDR3, as DNA: TGTGCCAGCAAGTCAGGAGGGCTATTCTATGGCTACACCTTC. Translation gives CASKSGGLFYGYTF.

The table lists this clonotype with a few counts. The rearrangement uses TRBV7-9 and TRBJ1-1, with D hard to call. This CDR3 has 15 amino acids. Germline V gene lookup returns CDR1 SEHNR and CDR2 FQNEAQ (reference sequence). V lost 1 base, J lost 6 bases, and 15 bases lay in between. CDR3 amino acids: CASSLGVTPWAEAFF. The CDR3 DNA sequence: TGTGCCAGCAGCTTAGGGGTCACCCCTTGGGCTGAAGCTTTCTTT.

The chain links TRBV10-1 to TRBJ2-3; 8 nucleotides line up with TRBD2. With 2 bases clipped from V and 0 bases from J, the junction kept 4 bases outside the gene matches. There are 16 residues in the CDR3. Germline CDR1 WNHNN, CDR2 SYGVQD (reference sequence). CDR3 in amino acids: CASSEGGLASTDTQYF. The CDR3 DNA follows: TGCGCCAGCAGTGAGGGAGGACTAGCTAGCACAGATACGCAGTATTTT.

The CDR3 DNA reads TGTGCCAGCAGCTTAGGGGGGCTTAAAGATACGCAGTATTTT. Encoded protein: CASSLGGLKDTQYF. This chain connects TRBV7-2 to TRBJ2-3, with a weak D call TRBD1 (6 bases). V lost 1 base and J 5 bases, leaving 10 bases between the germline ends. This CDR3 contains 14 residues. Germline V gene sequence: CDR1 SGHTA, CDR2 FQGNSA.

The sample holds a few counts of this clonotype. This sequence joins TRBV7-2 and TRBJ2-3; no definite D call. The CDR3 has 12 amino acids. The V end lost 7 bases, the J end lost 2 bases, and 7 bases lay between the germline ends. Germline V gene lookup returns CDR1 SGHTA and CDR2 FQGNSA. This chain's CDR3 is CASTAVTDTQYF. The CDR3 DNA sequence: TGTGCCAGCACCGCTGTCACAGATACGCAGTATTTT.

This chain links TRBV7-2 with TRBJ1-4; a weak D match, TRBD1 (5 bases). V shed 3 bases and J shed 15 bases, with 11 bases lying between them. The CDR3 has 11 residues. Germline loops: CDR1 SGHTA, CDR2 FQGNSA. The CDR3 here is CASSFGTRVFF. The CDR3, as DNA: TGTGCCAGCAGCTTCGGGACGAGGGTGTTTTTT.

This clonotype appeared many times. The chain has TRBV20-1 and TRBJ2-7; the D gene is possibly TRBD2 (5 bases). The CDR3 contains 17 residues. Germline loops: CDR1 DFQATT, CDR2 SNEGSKA (reference sequence). The V end was cut by 3 bases, the J end by 1 base, with 22 bases between. CDR3 region: CSASGRTSRSGSYEQYV. CDR3 bases: TGCAGTGCTAGTGGTAGAACTAGTCGGTCAGGATCCTACGAGCAGTACGTC.

This clonotype was counted ten times or more. V and J are TRBV28 and TRBJ2-7; 7 positions match TRBD2. Germline V gene sequence: CDR1 MDHEN, CDR2 SYDVKM. This CDR3 has 15 amino acids. Trimming took 5 bases from V and 0 from J; bases not matched to a gene: 7. The CDR3 spells CASSPRGRGSYEQYV. CDR3 sequence (DNA): TGTGCCAGCAGTCCCCGAGGGAGGGGCTCCTACGAGCAGTACGTC.

This chain links TRBV5-1 with TRBJ1-1; D call uncertain. Germline V gives CDR1 SGHRS, CDR2 YFSETQ. This CDR3 is built from 14 residues. V lost 5 bases and J lost 4, with 15 bases in between. The DNA for the CDR3 is TGCGCCAGCAGTTCTGGGAATAGTGGCACTGAAGCTTTCTTT. This sequence encodes CASSSGNSGTEAFF. Drawing the rest from reference TRBV5-1 and TRBJ1-1, the complete variable domain is KAGVTQTPRYLIKTRGQQVTLSCSPISGHRSVSWYQQTPGQGLQFLFEYFSETQRNKGNFPGRFSGRQFSNSRSEMNVSTLELGDSALYLCASSSGNSGTEAFFGQGTRLTVV.

This clonotype was detected ten times or more. V is TRBV12-3 or TRBV12-4 and J is TRBJ2-2; D is unresolved. V lost 6 bases and J 0 bases, leaving 11 bases between the germline ends. The CDR3 consists of 15 residues. This CDR3 reads CASRTGFPNTGELFF. The CDR3 bases are TGTGCCAGCAGGACCGGGTTCCCGAACACCGGGGAGCTGTTTTTT.

This clonotype was seen more than once but under ten times. The chain employs TRBV6-5 and TRBJ2-3; a weak D match, TRBD1 (5 bases). Germline V CDR1 and CDR2: MNHEY, SVGAGI. Trimming removed 10 bases at V and 3 bases at J, with 23 bases between. There are 16 residues in the CDR3. The CDR3 sequence: CATRKWQDTDTDTQYF. The CDR3 DNA follows: TGTGCCACCCGGAAGTGGCAGGACACAGATACAGATACGCAGTATTTT.

The rearrangement uses TRBV20-1 and TRBJ1-1; D is ambiguous. V lost 5 bases, J lost 5 bases, and 15 bases lay in between. The V gene's germline CDR1 is DFQATT and CDR2 SNEGSKA (reference sequence). This CDR3 contains 13 residues. CDR3 sequence: CSAAFSPKTEAFF. DNA for the CDR3: TGCAGTGCTGCCTTCAGCCCCAAGACTGAAGCTTTCTTT.

This clonotype was counted a few times. This chain links TRBV12-3 or TRBV12-4 with TRBJ1-2; TRBD1 aligns across 9 bases. This CDR3 is 15 amino acids long. Unmatched junction bases numbered 7, after V lost 6 bases and J lost 2 bases. In DNA form, the CDR3 reads TGTGCCAGCAGCCCGGGACAGGGCCCAAACTATGGCTACACCTTC. Encoded protein: CASSPGQGPNYGYTF.

The chain joins TRBV4-1 to TRBJ1-2; possible D gene TRBD1, 5 bases. The CDR3 runs to 15 residues. V dropped 1 base and J dropped 3 bases, with 12 bases sitting between them. Germline V gene data show CDR1 as MGHRA and CDR2 as YSYEKL. CDR3 sequence reads: CASSQVPGQHYGYTF. In DNA form, the CDR3 reads TGCGCCAGCAGCCAAGTTCCAGGGCAGCACTATGGCTACACCTTC.

The sample holds a few counts of this clonotype. The chain has TRBV5-1 and TRBJ1-2; TRBD1 might be the D (5 bases). The CDR3 consists of 15 residues. CDR1 and CDR2 from the germline V gene are SGHRS and YFSETQ. The V gene lost 0 bases and the J gene lost 3 bases, with 12 bases spanning the gap. CDR3 sequence (DNA): TGCGCCAGCAGCTTGGGGGGCGATTTGGACTATGGCTACACCTTC. Translated, it gives CASSLGGDLDYGYTF.